A selection of T cell receptor beta chains follows, all from one sample in a study of blood T cell repertoires in COVID-19. Using immunoSEQ multiplex PCR, the repertoire was profiled, and TCRdb retains in-frame clones only, with some absent. The sample records about 240,000 clones, roughly 86% being singletons. The sequenced material came from peripheral blood. The source is a man aged 50-59 years with acute or convalescent COVID-19. The CDR3 runs from the conserved cysteine through the conserved F or W. The order of the fields is J gene, D gene, V gene, clone size, CDR3 protein, CDR3 DNA. A D gene is named only where the DNA matches it firmly. Some rows mark clone size as missing; the rest say once, few, many or name a class of expanded clone.

J: TRBJ1-2; D: -; V: TRBV9; size: -; CDR3: CASSTNPGHEDSTNYGYTF; DNA: TGTGCCAGCAGCACAAACCCGGGACACGAGGATTCCACTAACTATGGCTACACCTTC
J: TRBJ2-7; D: -; V: TRBV5-4; size: -; CDR3: CASSLFTGHVYEQYF; DNA: TGTGCCAGCAGCTTGTTTACGGGACACGTCTACGAGCAGTACTTC
J: TRBJ2-1; D: -; V: TRBV10-1; size: -; CDR3: CASSRTANPPYNEQFF; DNA: TGCGCCAGCAGTCGGACAGCGAACCCCCCCTACAATGAGCAGTTCTTC
J: TRBJ2-7; D: -; V: TRBV27; size: -; CDR3: CASSTGRHGIYEQYF; DNA: TGTGCCAGCAGCACTGGGAGGCACGGAATCTACGAGCAGTACTTC
J: TRBJ1-2; D: -; V: TRBV30; size: few; CDR3: CAWIRGWTADGYTF; DNA: TGTGCCTGGATCAGAGGTTGGACAGCGGATGGCTACACCTTC
J: TRBJ2-1; D: -; V: TRBV6-5; size: -; CDR3: CASTTPEEIQFF; DNA: TGTGCCAGCACTACGCCGGAGGAGATCCAGTTCTTC
J: TRBJ2-2; D: TRBD2; V: TRBV18; size: -; CDR3: CASSTPPGGITGELFF; DNA: TGTGCCAGCTCAACTCCCCCGGGGGGAATCACCGGGGAGCTGTTTTTT
J: TRBJ1-6; D: -; V: TRBV7-7; size: -; CDR3: CASSPRLGSSYNSPLHF; DNA: TGTGCTAGCAGCCCCAGGTTGGGGAGCTCCTATAATTCACCCCTCCACTTT
J: TRBJ2-7; D: TRBD2; V: TRBV9; size: -; CDR3: CASSLGLASSYEQYF; DNA: TGTGCCAGCAGCTTAGGACTAGCGTCCTCCTACGAGCAGTACTTC
J: TRBJ2-3; D: TRBD2; V: TRBV5-4; size: -; CDR3: CASSLAIGGTDTQYF; DNA: TGTGCCAGCAGCTTGGCCATCGGGGGGACAGATACGCAGTATTTT
J: TRBJ1-2; D: -; V: TRBV23-1; size: -; CDR3: CASNPASANYGYTF; DNA: TGCGCCAGCAACCCAGCCAGCGCCAACTATGGCTACACCTTC
J: TRBJ2-1; D: TRBD2; V: TRBV7-2; size: -; CDR3: CASSSDTSGGPFNEQFF; DNA: TGTGCCAGCAGCTCCGATACTAGCGGGGGCCCCTTTAATGAGCAGTTCTTC
J: TRBJ2-6; D: -; V: TRBV27; size: -; CDR3: CASSRMDSFFSGANVLTF; DNA: TGTGCCAGCAGTCGAATGGACAGTTTTTTCTCTGGGGCCAACGTCCTGACTTTC
J: TRBJ2-7; D: TRBD1; V: TRBV5-1; size: -; CDR3: CASTGQGAWEQYF; DNA: TGCGCCAGCACCGGACAGGGGGCGTGGGAGCAGTACTTC
J: TRBJ1-5; D: TRBD1; V: TRBV29-1; size: -; CDR3: CSVSGTGSNQPQHF; DNA: TGCAGCGTTTCCGGGACAGGGAGCAATCAGCCCCAGCATTTT
J: TRBJ2-6; D: -; V: TRBV5-4; size: few; CDR3: CASSPDSSGANVLTF; DNA: TGTGCCAGCAGCCCTGACAGTTCTGGGGCCAACGTCCTGACTTTC